These T cell receptor beta chains were read from a single sample in a study of blood T cell repertoires in COVID-19. TCRdb's table, derived via immunoSEQ multiplex PCR, lists solely in-frame clones and lacks some. The profile shows approximately 440,000 clones, roughly 88% of them singletons. Input material: peripheral blood. The origin of the receptors is a woman aged 50 to 65 with COVID-19, enrolled during active disease. The CDR3 runs from the conserved cysteine through the conserved F or W. The order of the fields is D gene, J gene, clone size, V gene, CDR3 protein, CDR3 DNA. D genes are given only for firm matches. Clone size appears in some rows only: once, few, many, or a class for an expanded clone.

D gene: TRBD1
J gene: TRBJ2-1
clone size: NA
V gene: TRBV11-2
CDR3 protein: CASSSDRNTYNEQFF
CDR3 DNA: TGTGCCAGCAGCTCGGACAGGAATACTTACAATGAGCAGTTCTTC

D gene: NA
J gene: TRBJ1-4
clone size: NA
V gene: TRBV5-1
CDR3 protein: CASSMSATNEKLFF
CDR3 DNA: TGCGCCAGCAGCATGTCCGCAACTAATGAAAAACTGTTTTTT

D gene: TRBD2
J gene: TRBJ2-3
clone size: once
V gene: TRBV5-6
CDR3 protein: CASSSWTSGGWTQYF
CDR3 DNA: TGTGCCAGCAGCTCCTGGACTAGCGGGGGGTGGACGCAGTATTTT

D gene: TRBD1
J gene: TRBJ2-3
clone size: NA
V gene: TRBV24-1
CDR3 protein: CATSGGQGNTDTQYF
CDR3 DNA: TGTGCCACCAGTGGCGGACAGGGAAATACAGATACGCAGTATTTT

D gene: NA
J gene: TRBJ1-1
clone size: NA
V gene: TRBV28
CDR3 protein: CASHGPIEAFF
CDR3 DNA: TGTGCCAGCCACGGTCCAATTGAAGCTTTCTTT

D gene: NA
J gene: TRBJ1-5
clone size: once
V gene: TRBV6-1
CDR3 protein: CASSEGVRGGQPQHF
CDR3 DNA: TGTGCCAGCAGTGAAGGTGTAAGGGGGGGACAGCCCCAGCATTTT

D gene: NA
J gene: TRBJ1-6
clone size: NA
V gene: TRBV2
CDR3 protein: CASSDFGYDSPLHF
CDR3 DNA: TGTGCCAGCAGTGACTTCGGGTACGACTCACCCCTCCACTTT

D gene: NA
J gene: TRBJ1-2
clone size: NA
V gene: TRBV6-5
CDR3 protein: CASSMRSPYGYTF
CDR3 DNA: TGTGCCAGCAGCATGAGGTCGCCATATGGCTACACCTTC

D gene: NA
J gene: TRBJ2-3
clone size: once
V gene: TRBV2
CDR3 protein: CASLDGRAQYF
CDR3 DNA: TGTGCCAGCCTGGACGGGCGGGCGCAGTATTTT

D gene: NA
J gene: TRBJ1-6
clone size: NA
V gene: TRBV30
CDR3 protein: CAWRGLANSPLHF
CDR3 DNA: TGTGCCTGGAGGGGACTTGCGAATTCACCCCTCCACTTT

D gene: NA
J gene: TRBJ2-7
clone size: NA
V gene: TRBV7-9
CDR3 protein: CASSLGDRYYEQYF
CDR3 DNA: TGTGCCAGCAGCTTAGGAGACAGGTACTACGAGCAGTACTTC

D gene: NA
J gene: TRBJ2-1
clone size: NA
V gene: TRBV19
CDR3 protein: CASRLRSPRGNEQFF
CDR3 DNA: TGTGCCAGTAGGCTTCGGAGTCCCCGGGGCAATGAGCAGTTCTTC

D gene: TRBD1
J gene: TRBJ2-7
clone size: NA
V gene: TRBV6-5
CDR3 protein: CASSRTGDEQYF
CDR3 DNA: TGTGCCAGCAGCAGAACAGGGGACGAGCAGTACTTC

D gene: TRBD2
J gene: TRBJ2-3
clone size: once
V gene: TRBV19
CDR3 protein: CASSIGRGGSDTQYF
CDR3 DNA: TGTGCCAGTAGTATAGGGCGGGGGGGCTCAGATACGCAGTATTTT

D gene: NA
J gene: TRBJ2-1
clone size: NA
V gene: TRBV29-1
CDR3 protein: CSVDTGSSYNEQFF
CDR3 DNA: TGCAGCGTTGATACAGGGAGCTCCTACAATGAGCAGTTCTTC

D gene: NA
J gene: TRBJ1-2
clone size: NA
V gene: TRBV5-1
CDR3 protein: CASSPGGYRADGYTF
CDR3 DNA: TGCGCCAGCAGCCCCGGGGGGTACAGGGCGGATGGCTACACCTTC

D gene: NA
J gene: TRBJ1-1
clone size: NA
V gene: TRBV5-1
CDR3 protein: CASSPDGRGDTEAFF
CDR3 DNA: TGCGCCAGCAGCCCCGATGGTCGGGGGGACACTGAAGCTTTCTTT

D gene: TRBD1
J gene: TRBJ2-2
clone size: NA
V gene: TRBV5-1
CDR3 protein: CASSHGTGRTGELFF
CDR3 DNA: TGCGCCAGCAGCCATGGGACAGGGAGAACCGGGGAGCTGTTTTTT

D gene: NA
J gene: TRBJ1-5
clone size: NA
V gene: TRBV6-5
CDR3 protein: CASSPPQGQPQHF
CDR3 DNA: TGTGCCAGCAGCCCGCCTCAGGGGCAGCCCCAGCATTTT

D gene: NA
J gene: TRBJ1-2
clone size: few
V gene: TRBV10-3
CDR3 protein: CAISSIGENYGYTF
CDR3 DNA: TGTGCCATCAGTTCAATCGGGGAGAACTATGGCTACACCTTC

D gene: TRBD1
J gene: TRBJ2-1
clone size: NA
V gene: TRBV19
CDR3 protein: CASRAPGQGNNEQFF
CDR3 DNA: TGTGCCAGTAGGGCCCCGGGACAGGGGAACAATGAGCAGTTCTTC

D gene: NA
J gene: TRBJ1-1
clone size: NA
V gene: TRBV7-5
CDR3 protein: CARSCTLEVKGQNTEAFF
CDR3 DNA: TGTGCCAGAAGCTGCACACTCGAAGTAAAGGGGCAGAACACTGAAGCTTTCTTT

D gene: NA
J gene: TRBJ1-4
clone size: NA
V gene: TRBV25-1
CDR3 protein: CASSEWGVGDEKLFF
CDR3 DNA: TGTGCCAGCAGTGAATGGGGGGTAGGGGATGAAAAACTGTTTTTT

D gene: TRBD1
J gene: TRBJ2-1
clone size: NA
V gene: TRBV4-1
CDR3 protein: CASRGGTGGNYNEQFF
CDR3 DNA: TGCGCCAGCCGGGGGGGGACAGGGGGCAACTACAATGAGCAGTTCTTC

D gene: NA
J gene: TRBJ1-1
clone size: NA
V gene: TRBV11-3
CDR3 protein: CASSHRENTEAFF
CDR3 DNA: TGTGCCAGCAGCCACAGGGAAAACACTGAAGCTTTCTTT

D gene: TRBD2
J gene: TRBJ2-1
clone size: NA
V gene: TRBV6-5
CDR3 protein: CASTTSGDNEQFF
CDR3 DNA: TGTGCCAGCACAACTAGCGGGGACAATGAGCAGTTCTTC

D gene: NA
J gene: TRBJ1-1
clone size: NA
V gene: TRBV5-4
CDR3 protein: CASQIQGGNEAFF
CDR3 DNA: TGTGCCAGTCAAATCCAGGGAGGGAATGAAGCTTTCTTT

D gene: TRBD1
J gene: TRBJ1-2
clone size: once
V gene: TRBV6-1
CDR3 protein: CASSEEGQGNSVYGYTF
CDR3 DNA: TGTGCCAGCAGTGAAGAGGGACAGGGGAACTCCGTCTATGGCTACACCTTC

D gene: TRBD1
J gene: TRBJ2-1
clone size: NA
V gene: TRBV11-3
CDR3 protein: CATGQASSYNEQFF
CDR3 DNA: TGTGCCACTGGACAGGCGAGCTCCTACAATGAGCAGTTCTTC

D gene: TRBD1
J gene: TRBJ2-6
clone size: NA
V gene: TRBV28
CDR3 protein: CASSSQEDYAGGALDGSGANVLTF
CDR3 DNA: TGTGCCAGCAGTTCACAAGAAGATTATGCAGGGGGCGCCCTCGATGGCTCTGGGGCCAACGTCCTGACTTTC

D gene: TRBD1
J gene: TRBJ1-2
clone size: NA
V gene: TRBV3-1/TRBV3-2
CDR3 protein: CASSHLTGENGYTF
CDR3 DNA: TGTGCCAGCAGCCACTTGACAGGGGAGAATGGCTACACCTTC